Listed below are T cell receptor beta chains from one sample, sequenced in a study of T cells in Graves' hyperthyroidism and ophthalmopathy. TCRdb used MiXCR to reprocess the multiplex PCR reads, holding one entry per CDR3 protein. Among about 540,000 distinct CDR3 sequences listed, about half were seen once. The source material was peripheral blood or thyroid tissue (not recorded which). These receptors all stem from a woman aged 18-29 years with Graves' hyperthyroidism. Each CDR3 is given with its conserved first and last residue. The D gene is left open where the match is weak. A row's size may be missing; if present it is once, few, many or a size class.

J: TRBJ1-6; size: few; D: TRBD1; V: TRBV12-3/TRBV12-4; DNA: TGTGCCAGCAGTAACCGGGCCGGGACAGCTAATTCACCCCTCCACTTT; CDR3: CASSNRAGTANSPLHF
J: TRBJ1-2; size: many; D: NA; V: TRBV7-9; DNA: TGTGCCAGCAGCGAAAGTTATGGCTACACCTTC; CDR3: CASSESYGYTF
J: TRBJ1-2; size: NA; D: NA; V: TRBV7-9; DNA: TGTGCCAGCAGCCAAGTGATAGGGGGCTACACCTTC; CDR3: CASSQVIGGYTF
J: TRBJ1-5; size: many; D: TRBD1; V: TRBV24-1; DNA: TGTGCCACCAGACCCGGGACAGGGGAAAGTCAGCCCCAGCATTTT; CDR3: CATRPGTGESQPQHF
J: TRBJ2-7; size: few; D: TRBD1; V: TRBV5-4; DNA: TGTGCCAGCAGCTCAGGACAGGATTACGAGCAGTACTTC; CDR3: CASSSGQDYEQYF
J: TRBJ2-2; size: many; D: TRBD1; V: TRBV7-2; DNA: TGTGCCAGCAGCCTCACGCCGGGACAGGGTGTTTGGGACACCGGGGAGCTGTTTTTT; CDR3: CASSLTPGQGVWDTGELFF
J: TRBJ2-5; size: many; D: NA; V: TRBV9; DNA: TGTGCCAGCAGCGTAGATGGCAGAGAGACCCAGTACTTC; CDR3: CASSVDGRETQYF
J: TRBJ2-5; size: many; D: NA; V: TRBV5-8; DNA: TGTGCCAGCAGCGCGAGCGTCCAAGAGACCCAGTACTTC; CDR3: CASSASVQETQYF
J: TRBJ1-2; size: many; D: TRBD1; V: TRBV28; DNA: TGTGCCAGCAGTGCGGGGACAGGGGCTAACTATGGCTACACCTTC; CDR3: CASSAGTGANYGYTF
J: TRBJ1-2; size: NA; D: TRBD1; V: TRBV7-2; DNA: TGTGCCAGCAGCTTATGGGACAGCATGACCTTC; CDR3: CASSLWDSMTF
J: TRBJ1-5; size: NA; D: TRBD1; V: TRBV7-9; DNA: TGTGCCAGCAGCTTGGTAGGGACAGGGGGATCTCAGCCCCAGCATTTT; CDR3: CASSLVGTGGSQPQHF